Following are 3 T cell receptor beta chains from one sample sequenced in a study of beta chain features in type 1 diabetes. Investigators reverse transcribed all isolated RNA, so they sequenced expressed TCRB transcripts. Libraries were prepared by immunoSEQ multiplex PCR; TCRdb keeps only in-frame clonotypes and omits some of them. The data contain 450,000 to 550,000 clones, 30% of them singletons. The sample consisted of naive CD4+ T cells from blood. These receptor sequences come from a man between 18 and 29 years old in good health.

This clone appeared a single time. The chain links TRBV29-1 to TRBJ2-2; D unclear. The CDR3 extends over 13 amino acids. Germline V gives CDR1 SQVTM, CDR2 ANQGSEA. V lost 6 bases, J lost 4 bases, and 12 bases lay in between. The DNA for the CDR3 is TGCAGCGTAGGTTTCCGGTTCACCGGGGAGCTGTTTTTT. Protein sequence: CSVGFRFTGELFF.

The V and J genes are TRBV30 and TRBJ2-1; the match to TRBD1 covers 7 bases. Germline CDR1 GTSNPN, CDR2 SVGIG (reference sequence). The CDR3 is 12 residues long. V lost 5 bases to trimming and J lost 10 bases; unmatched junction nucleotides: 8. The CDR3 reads CAWDTGEWEQFF. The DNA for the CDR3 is TGTGCCTGGGATACAGGGGAGTGGGAGCAGTTCTTC.

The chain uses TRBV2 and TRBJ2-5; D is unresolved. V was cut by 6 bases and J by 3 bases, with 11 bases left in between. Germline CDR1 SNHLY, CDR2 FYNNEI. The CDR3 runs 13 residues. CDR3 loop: CASSGDSKETQYF. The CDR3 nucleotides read TGTGCCAGCAGCGGTGACTCCAAAGAGACCCAGTACTTC.